This T cell receptor beta chain originates from a study of blood T cell repertoires in COVID-19. Assay: immunoSEQ multiplex PCR; the TCRdb copy retains only in-frame clones and omits some. The sample shows more than 250,000 clones, nearly 85% of them seen only once. The source of this sequence is a human donor in a cohort sampled during active COVID-19. Sequencing was carried out using peripheral blood.

The CDR3 sequence is CASSDRKSGRTDTQYF. Here the CDR3 DNA reads TGTGCCAGCAGTGACCGGAAGAGCGGCCGCACAGATACGCAGTATTTT. This rearrangement joins TRBV6-1 to TRBJ2-3; possible D gene TRBD2, 5 bases. The V and J ends lost 3 bases and 1 base respectively, with 14 bases between them. This CDR3 has 16 residues. Germline assignment: CDR1 MNHNS and CDR2 SASEGT.